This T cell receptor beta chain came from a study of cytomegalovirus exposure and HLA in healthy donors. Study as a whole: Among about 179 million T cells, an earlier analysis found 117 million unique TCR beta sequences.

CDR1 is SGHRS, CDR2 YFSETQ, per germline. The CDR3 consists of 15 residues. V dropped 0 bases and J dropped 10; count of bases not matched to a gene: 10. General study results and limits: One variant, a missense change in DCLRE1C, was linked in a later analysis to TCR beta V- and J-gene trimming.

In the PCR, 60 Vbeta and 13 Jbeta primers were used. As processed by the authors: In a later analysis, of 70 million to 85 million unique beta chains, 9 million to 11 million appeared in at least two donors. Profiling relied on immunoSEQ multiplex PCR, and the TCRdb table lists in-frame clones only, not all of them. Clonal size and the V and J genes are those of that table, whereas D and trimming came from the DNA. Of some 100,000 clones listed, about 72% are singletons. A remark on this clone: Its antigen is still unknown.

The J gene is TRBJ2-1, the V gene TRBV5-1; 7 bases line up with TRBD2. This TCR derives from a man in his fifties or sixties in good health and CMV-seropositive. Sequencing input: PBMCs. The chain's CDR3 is CASSLVTGSGGEQFF. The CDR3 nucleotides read TGCGCCAGCAGCTTGGTAACCGGGTCGGGGGGAGAGCAGTTCTTC.